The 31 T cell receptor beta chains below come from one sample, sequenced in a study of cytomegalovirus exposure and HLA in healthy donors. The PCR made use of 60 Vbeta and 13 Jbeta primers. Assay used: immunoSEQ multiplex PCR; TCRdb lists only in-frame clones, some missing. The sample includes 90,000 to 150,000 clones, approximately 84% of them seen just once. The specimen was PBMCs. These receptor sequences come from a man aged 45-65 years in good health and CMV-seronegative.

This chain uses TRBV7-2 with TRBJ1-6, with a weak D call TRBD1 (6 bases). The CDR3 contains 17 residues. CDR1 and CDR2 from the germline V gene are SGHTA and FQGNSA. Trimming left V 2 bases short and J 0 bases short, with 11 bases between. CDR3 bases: TGTGCCAGCAGCTTAAAGGGGGGGAGCTCCTATAATTCACCCCTCCACTTT. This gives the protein CASSLKGGSSYNSPLHF.

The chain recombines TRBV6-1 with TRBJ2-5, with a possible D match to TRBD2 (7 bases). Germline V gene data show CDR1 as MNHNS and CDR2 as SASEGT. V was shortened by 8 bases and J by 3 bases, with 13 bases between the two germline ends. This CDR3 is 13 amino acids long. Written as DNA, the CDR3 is TGTGCCAGCGGGGGGCTAGCGGAAGAGACCCAGTACTTC. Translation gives CASGGLAEETQYF.

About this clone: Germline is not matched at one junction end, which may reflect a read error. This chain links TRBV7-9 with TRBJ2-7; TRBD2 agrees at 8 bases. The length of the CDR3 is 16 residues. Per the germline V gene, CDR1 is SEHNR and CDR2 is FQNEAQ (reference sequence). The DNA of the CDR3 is TGTTCCAGCAGCTTTCGGGGCGGGGGGCCTTCCTACGAGCAGTACTTC. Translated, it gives CSSSFRGGGPSYEQYF.

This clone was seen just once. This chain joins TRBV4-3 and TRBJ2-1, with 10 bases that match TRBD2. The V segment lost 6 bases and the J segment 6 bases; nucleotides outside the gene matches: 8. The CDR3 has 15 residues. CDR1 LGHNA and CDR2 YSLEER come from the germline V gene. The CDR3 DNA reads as TGCGCCAGCAGTCCTAGCGGGAGAGCTGGCAATGAGCAGTTCTTC. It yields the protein CASSPSGRAGNEQFF.

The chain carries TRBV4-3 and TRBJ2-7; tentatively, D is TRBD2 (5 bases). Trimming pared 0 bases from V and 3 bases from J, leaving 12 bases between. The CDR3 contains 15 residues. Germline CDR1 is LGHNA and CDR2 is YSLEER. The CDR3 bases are TGCGCCAGCAGCCAAGATTGGGGAGTTTACTACGAGCAGTACTTC. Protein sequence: CASSQDWGVYYEQYF.

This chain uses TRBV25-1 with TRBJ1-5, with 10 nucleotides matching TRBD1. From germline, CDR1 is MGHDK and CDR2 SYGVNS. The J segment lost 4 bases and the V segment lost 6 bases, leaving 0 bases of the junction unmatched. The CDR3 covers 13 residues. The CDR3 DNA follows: TGTGCCAGCAGGGGACAGGGGAATCAGCCCCAGCATTTT. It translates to CASRGQGNQPQHF.

The CDR3 DNA sequence: TGTGCCAGCAGCTCCGTGGCGGGGAATAGTGCAGAGACCCAGTACTTC. Amino acids: CASSSVAGNSAETQYF. The chain uses TRBV7-2 and TRBJ2-5, with D possibly being TRBD2 (6 bases). The CDR3 spans 16 residues. With 4 bases removed from V and 4 bases from J, the gap between germline ends came to 19 bases. Germline V lookup: CDR1 SGHTA, CDR2 FQGNSA.

The CDR3 loop is CASSLSGGANNEQFF. The CDR3 DNA follows: TGTGCCAGCAGCCTTAGCGGGGGGGCCAACAATGAGCAGTTCTTC. V gene TRBV7-6 combines with J gene TRBJ2-1, with 11 positions matching TRBD2. V lost 5 bases and J lost 5; bases outside the gene matches: 5. From germline, CDR1 is SGHVS and CDR2 FNYEAQ. This CDR3 is 15 amino acids long.

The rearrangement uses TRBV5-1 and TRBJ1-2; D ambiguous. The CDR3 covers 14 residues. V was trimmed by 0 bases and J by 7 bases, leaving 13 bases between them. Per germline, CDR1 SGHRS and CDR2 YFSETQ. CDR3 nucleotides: TGCGCCAGCAGCTTGGTTCGGGGTAGCCTTGGCTACACCTTC. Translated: CASSLVRGSLGYTF.

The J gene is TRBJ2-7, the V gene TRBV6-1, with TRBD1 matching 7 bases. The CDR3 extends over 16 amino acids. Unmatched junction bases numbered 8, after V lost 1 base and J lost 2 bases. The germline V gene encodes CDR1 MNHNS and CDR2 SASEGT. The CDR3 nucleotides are TGTGCCAGCAGTGAAGGGGGGCCGGGACAGCCCTACGAGCAGTACTTC. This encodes CASSEGGPGQPYEQYF.

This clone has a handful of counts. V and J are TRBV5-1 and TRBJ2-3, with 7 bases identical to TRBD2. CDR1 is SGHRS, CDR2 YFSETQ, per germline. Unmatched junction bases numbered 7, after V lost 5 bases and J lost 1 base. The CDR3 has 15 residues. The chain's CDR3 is CASSEQAGGTDTQYF. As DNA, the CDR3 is TGCGCCAGCAGTGAGCAGGCGGGGGGCACAGATACGCAGTATTTT.

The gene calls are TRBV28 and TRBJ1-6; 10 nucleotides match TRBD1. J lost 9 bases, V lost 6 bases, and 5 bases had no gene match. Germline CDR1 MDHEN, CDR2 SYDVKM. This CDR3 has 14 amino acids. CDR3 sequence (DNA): TGTGCCAGCAGCCCCGGGACAGGGGTTTCACCCCTCCACTTT. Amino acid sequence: CASSPGTGVSPLHF.

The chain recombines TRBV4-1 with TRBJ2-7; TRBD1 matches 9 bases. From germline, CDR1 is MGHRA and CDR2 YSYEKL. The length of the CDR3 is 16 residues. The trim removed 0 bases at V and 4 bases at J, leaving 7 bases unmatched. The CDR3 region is CASSQEPGQGEYEQYF. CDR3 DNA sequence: TGCGCCAGCAGCCAAGAACCGGGACAGGGCGAGTACGAGCAGTACTTC.

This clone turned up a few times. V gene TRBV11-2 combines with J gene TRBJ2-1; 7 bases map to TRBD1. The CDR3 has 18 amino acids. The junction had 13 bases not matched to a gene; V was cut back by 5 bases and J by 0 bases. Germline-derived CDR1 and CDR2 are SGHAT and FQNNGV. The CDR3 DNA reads TGTGCCAGCAGCAAATCTAGAGCAGGGGGAAGCTCCTACAATGAGCAGTTCTTC. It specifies CASSKSRAGGSSYNEQFF.

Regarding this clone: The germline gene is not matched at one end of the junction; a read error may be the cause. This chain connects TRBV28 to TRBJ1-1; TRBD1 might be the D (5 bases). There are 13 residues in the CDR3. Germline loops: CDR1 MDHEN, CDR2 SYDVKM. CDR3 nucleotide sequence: TGTGCCAGCAGTTTCCTTGGGGCCGTGGTGATTTTTTTC. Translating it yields CASSFLGAVVIFF.

The CDR3 DNA sequence: TGTGCCAGTAGTATAGGCGGGAACACCGGGGAGCTGTTTTTT. The encoded protein is CASSIGGNTGELFF. The rearrangement joins TRBV19 to TRBJ2-2; D uncertain. Germline V gives CDR1 LNHDA, CDR2 SQIVND (reference sequence). The length of the CDR3 is 14 residues. Between the trimmed V and J ends, which lost 1 base and 1 base, there was a span of 4 bases.

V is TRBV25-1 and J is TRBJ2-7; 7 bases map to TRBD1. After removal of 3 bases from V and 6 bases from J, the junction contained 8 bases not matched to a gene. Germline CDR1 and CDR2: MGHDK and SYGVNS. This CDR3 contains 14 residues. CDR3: CASSESAGGREQYF. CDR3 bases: TGTGCCAGCAGTGAGTCGGCAGGGGGTCGCGAGCAGTACTTC.

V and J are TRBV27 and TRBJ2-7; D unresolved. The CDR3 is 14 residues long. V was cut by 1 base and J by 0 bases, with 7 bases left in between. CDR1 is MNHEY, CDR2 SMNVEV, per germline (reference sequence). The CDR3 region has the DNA TGTGCCAGCAGTTTATACTTCGACTCCTACGAGCAGTACTTC. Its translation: CASSLYFDSYEQYF.

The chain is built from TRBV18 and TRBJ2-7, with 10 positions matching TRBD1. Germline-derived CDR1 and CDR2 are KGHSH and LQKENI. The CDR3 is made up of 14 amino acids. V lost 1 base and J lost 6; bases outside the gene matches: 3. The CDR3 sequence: CASSPRDRGGEQYF. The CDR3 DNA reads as TGTGCCAGCTCACCACGGGACAGGGGTGGCGAGCAGTACTTC.

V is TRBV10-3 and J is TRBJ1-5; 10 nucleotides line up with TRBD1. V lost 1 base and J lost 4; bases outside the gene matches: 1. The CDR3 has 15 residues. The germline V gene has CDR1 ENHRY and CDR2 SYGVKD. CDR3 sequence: CAISEWDRGNQPQHF. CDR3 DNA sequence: TGTGCCATCAGTGAGTGGGACAGGGGAAATCAGCCCCAGCATTTT.

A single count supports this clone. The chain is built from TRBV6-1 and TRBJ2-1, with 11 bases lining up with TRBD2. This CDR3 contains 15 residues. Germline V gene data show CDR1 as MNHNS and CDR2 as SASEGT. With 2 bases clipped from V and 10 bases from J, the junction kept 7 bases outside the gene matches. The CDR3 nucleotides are TGTGCCAGCAGTGAATCGATTAGCGGGAGGGGCGAGCAGTTCTTC. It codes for CASSESISGRGEQFF.

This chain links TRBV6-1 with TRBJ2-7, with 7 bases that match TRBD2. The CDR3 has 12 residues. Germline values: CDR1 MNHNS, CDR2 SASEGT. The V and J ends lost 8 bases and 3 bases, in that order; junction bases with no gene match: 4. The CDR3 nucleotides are TGTGCCAGCGGGAGGGGCAACTACGAGCAGTACTTC. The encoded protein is CASGRGNYEQYF.

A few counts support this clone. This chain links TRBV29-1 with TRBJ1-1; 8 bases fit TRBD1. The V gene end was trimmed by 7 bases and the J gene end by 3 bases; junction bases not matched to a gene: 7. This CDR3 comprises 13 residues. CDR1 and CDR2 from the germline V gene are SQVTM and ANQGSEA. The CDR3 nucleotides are TGCAGCGCACGGACAGGGACTTACACTGAAGCTTTCTTT. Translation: CSARTGTYTEAFF.

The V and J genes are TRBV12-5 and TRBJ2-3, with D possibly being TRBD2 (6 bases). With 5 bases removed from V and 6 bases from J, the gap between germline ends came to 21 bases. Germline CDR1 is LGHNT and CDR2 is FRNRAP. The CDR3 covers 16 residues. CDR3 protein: CASGPLPGTYADTQYF. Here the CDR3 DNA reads TGTGCTAGTGGTCCGTTACCCGGGACTTACGCCGATACGCAGTATTTT.

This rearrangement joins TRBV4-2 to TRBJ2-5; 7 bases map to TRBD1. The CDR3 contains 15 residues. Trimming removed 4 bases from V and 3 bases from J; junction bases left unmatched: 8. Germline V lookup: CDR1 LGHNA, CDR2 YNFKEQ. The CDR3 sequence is CASSRRQGEKETQYF. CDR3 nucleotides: TGTGCCAGCAGCCGCCGACAGGGAGAGAAAGAGACCCAGTACTTC.

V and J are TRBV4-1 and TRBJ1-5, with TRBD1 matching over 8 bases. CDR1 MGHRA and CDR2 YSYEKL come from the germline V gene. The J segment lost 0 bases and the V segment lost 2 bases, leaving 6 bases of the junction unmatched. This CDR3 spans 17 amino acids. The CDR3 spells CASSQTGTGDSNQPQHF. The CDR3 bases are TGCGCCAGCAGCCAAACCGGGACAGGTGATAGCAATCAGCCCCAGCATTTT.

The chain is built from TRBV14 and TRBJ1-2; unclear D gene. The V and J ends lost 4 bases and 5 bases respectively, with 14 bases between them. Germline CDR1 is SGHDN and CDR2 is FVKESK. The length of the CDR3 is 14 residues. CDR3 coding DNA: TGTGCCAGCAGCCCCCTCCTATCCGGTTATGGCTACACCTTC. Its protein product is CASSPLLSGYGYTF.

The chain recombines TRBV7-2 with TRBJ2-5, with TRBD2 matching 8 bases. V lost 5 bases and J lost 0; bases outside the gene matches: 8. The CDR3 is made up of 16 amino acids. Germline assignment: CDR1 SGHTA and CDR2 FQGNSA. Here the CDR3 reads CASSRRASGYQETQYF. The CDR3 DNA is TGTGCCAGCAGCCGTCGGGCTAGCGGGTACCAAGAGACCCAGTACTTC. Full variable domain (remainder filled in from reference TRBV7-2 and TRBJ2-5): GAGVSQSPSNKVTEKGKDVELRCDPISGHTALYWYRQSLGQGLEFLIYFQGNSAPDKSGLPSDRFSAERTGGSVSTLTIQRTQQEDSAVYLCASSRRASGYQETQYFGPGTRLLVL.

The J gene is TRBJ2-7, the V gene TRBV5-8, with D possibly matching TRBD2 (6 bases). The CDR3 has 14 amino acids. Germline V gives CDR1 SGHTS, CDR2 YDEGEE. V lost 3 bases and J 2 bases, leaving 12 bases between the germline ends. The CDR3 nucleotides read TGTGCCAGCAGCTCGCGGGAATCCGCCTACGAGCAGTACTTC. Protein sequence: CASSSRESAYEQYF.

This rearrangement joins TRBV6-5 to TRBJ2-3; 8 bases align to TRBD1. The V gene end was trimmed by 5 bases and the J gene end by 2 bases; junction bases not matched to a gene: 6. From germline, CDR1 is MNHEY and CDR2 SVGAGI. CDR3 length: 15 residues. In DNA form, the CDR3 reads TGTGCCAGCAGTCCTGACAGGGGAAACACAGATACGCAGTATTTT. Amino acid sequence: CASSPDRGNTDTQYF.

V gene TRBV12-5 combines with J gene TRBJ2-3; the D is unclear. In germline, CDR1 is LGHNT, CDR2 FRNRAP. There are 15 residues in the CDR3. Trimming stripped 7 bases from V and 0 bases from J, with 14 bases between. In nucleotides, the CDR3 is TGTGCTAGTGCTTCCCCTCCCAGTAGCACAGATACGCAGTATTTT. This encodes CASASPPSSTDTQYF.